The present TCR beta chain was sequenced within a study of radiation and T cells in renal cell carcinoma. Study in general: Nephrectomy followed 15 Gy stereotactic body radiation by 4 weeks.

The study's findings and limits: In blood, top tumor clones expanded by 2 weeks, shrinking by 4.

V lost 7 bases to trimming and J lost 2 bases, with 15 bases between them. Germline assignment: CDR1 MDHEN and CDR2 SYDVKM. The CDR3 runs to 14 residues. As to time point: baseline pretreatment blood. This sample's treatment: 15 Gy SBRT to primary tumor, nephrectomy 4 weeks later. Blood was sampled at baseline, 2 weeks and 4 weeks after SBRT. The tumor was a clear cell renal cell carcinoma. With respect to this clone: Its specificity is unknown.

The table came from immunoSEQ multiplex PCR; TCRdb's copy has only in-frame clones and leaves some out. The table lists over 85,000 clones, about four fifths of them singletons. This TCR was sampled from a man aged 55 to 70 with renal cell carcinoma. Sequenced here: blood, sampled from a patient whose treatment included radiotherapy and nephrectomy. The chain combines TRBV28 with TRBJ2-7, with D perhaps matching TRBD2 (6 bases). CDR3 residues: CASTESGGAYEQYF. In nucleotides, the CDR3 is TGTGCCAGCACCGAATCCGGAGGGGCCTACGAGCAGTACTTC.